The source of this TCR beta chain is a study of CXCR3-negative and CXCR3-positive naive CD8 T cells. CDR1 and CDR2 (germline): SGHVS, FNYEAQ. The CDR3 is made up of 16 amino acids. Study observations and caveats: Fresh PBMCs served for most assays, and CXCR3 expression fell partially after cryopreservation. Naive CXCR3-positive and CXCR3-negative cells shared TRBV-TRBJ usage; memory cells diverged. TRB CDR3s of CXCR3-positive naive cells were more hydrophobic than those of CXCR3-negative naive cells.

Remarks on this clonotype: No antigen is known for it.

5' RACE with UMI labels generated the TRB cDNA libraries. TCRdb reanalyzed the 5' RACE reads, giving one entry per CDR3 protein sequence and no DNA. This table lists over 150,000 distinct CDR3 sequences. The clonotype originates from a human donor in good health. Some clones in this sample may be carry-over from other donors' samples. The chain employs TRBV7-6 and TRBJ2-3; lacking DNA, the TRBD2 call made by TCRdb goes unchecked. The sequenced material came from naive CXCR3+ CD8+ T cells from blood. Subset in this sample: CD45RO-CCR7+CD27+CD95- naive CD8+ T cells expressing CXCR3 (TNR3+). Here the CDR3 reads CASSSRLAGDPDTQYF.